This TCR beta chain is drawn from a study of beta chain features in type 1 diabetes. Study-level points and caveats: PCR might preferentially amplify shorter templates, equally in patients and controls. For TCRB rearrangement, an influence of HLA type remained unresolved here.

This clone was detected many times. No antigen is known for it. Isolated RNA was reverse transcribed in full, so expressed TCRB transcripts were sequenced. The assay was immunoSEQ multiplex PCR, and TCRdb's table has in-frame clones only and misses some. The sample yields around 250,000 clones, about 14% seen once. The CDR3 length is 12 residues. Trimming cost V 4 bases and J 5 bases, with 7 bases left between them. Germline-derived CDR1 and CDR2 are SEHNR and FQNEAQ (reference sequence). Sequenced input: naive CD4+ T cells from blood. This receptor was obtained from a woman in her thirties or forties in good health. The genes are TRBV7-9 and TRBJ2-3, with D tentatively TRBD2 (6 bases). CDR3 amino acids: CASSWREDTQYF. The CDR3 bases are TGTGCCAGCAGCTGGCGGGAAGATACGCAGTATTTT.